These 10 T cell receptor beta chains were sequenced from one sample in a study of T cells in Graves' hyperthyroidism and ophthalmopathy. Researchers amplified the TCR beta CDR3 regions from RNA transcripts. First-round RT-PCR targeting the TCR CDR3 was performed with the HTBI primer set. TCRdb called the multiplex PCR reads again in MiXCR, with one record for every CDR3 protein. Of around 200,000 distinct CDR3 sequences listed, around 17% are singletons. Material for sequencing was blood. The receptors shown here come from a man aged 35-49 years with Graves' hyperthyroidism.

This clonotype was found a few times. The chain links TRBV4-3 to TRBJ1-1; no firm D call. There are 16 residues in the CDR3. With 1 base removed from V and 0 bases from J, the gap between germline ends came to 12 bases. Germline V gene sequence: CDR1 LGHNA, CDR2 YSLEER. CDR3 sequence: CASSQGADGMNTEAFF. The DNA of the CDR3 is TGCGCCAGCAGCCAAGGGGCGGACGGCATGAACACTGAAGCTTTCTTT.

This chain's CDR3 is CSATTGLNTEAFF. CDR3 sequence (DNA): TGCAGTGCTACTACAGGGTTGAACACTGAAGCTTTCTTT. The chain carries TRBV20-1 and TRBJ1-1; a weak D match, TRBD1 (6 bases). The CDR3 runs to 13 residues. CDR1 and CDR2 from the germline V gene are DFQATT and SNEGSKA (reference sequence). V was cut by 4 bases and J by 0 bases, with 9 bases left in between.

This clonotype has ten or more counts. This chain uses TRBV18 with TRBJ1-1; D is ambiguous. The CDR3 consists of 14 residues. The V end lost 0 bases, the J end lost 0 bases, and 5 bases lay between the germline ends. Germline lookup yields CDR1 KGHSH and CDR2 LQKENI. CDR3 bases: TGTGCCAGCTCACCACCAGGTCTGAACACTGAAGCTTTCTTT. Amino acid sequence: CASSPPGLNTEAFF.

As regards this clonotype: The final CDR3 position lacks the conserved phenylalanine or tryptophan, pointing to a likely read error. The chain links TRBV5-6 to TRBJ1-2; tentative D call: TRBD1 (5 bases). The CDR3 totals 12 residues. V shed 4 bases and J shed 6 bases, with 10 bases lying between them. Germline CDR1 SGHDT, CDR2 YYEEEE. CDR3 protein: CASSQGAHGYTL. The CDR3 nucleotides are TGTGCCAGCAGCCAAGGGGCCCATGGCTACACCCTC.

In this sample, this clonotype turned up many times. The chain links TRBV6-1 to TRBJ1-5; D ambiguous. Germline V gives CDR1 MNHNS, CDR2 SASEGT. CDR3 length: 15 residues. V was trimmed by 2 bases and J by 5 bases, leaving 13 bases between them. CDR3 sequence reads: CASSESRGVYQPQHF. CDR3 coding DNA: TGTGCCAGCAGTGAATCCAGAGGAGTGTATCAGCCCCAGCATTTT.

This clonotype was observed a handful of times. This sequence joins TRBV10-2 and TRBJ2-1; D may correspond to TRBD1 or TRBD2 (5 bases each). The CDR3 is 17 residues long. Trimming shortened V by 4 bases and J by 7 bases, and 23 bases separated the two germline ends. The germline V gene has CDR1 WSHSY and CDR2 SAAADI. The CDR3 DNA follows: TGCGCCAGCAGTGTCAACTCCGGGACCGCCGAAGAAAATGAGCAGTTCTTC. Its protein is CASSVNSGTAEENEQFF.

Details on this clonotype: A read error is possible here, since a much larger clone lies one base away. The V and J genes are TRBV20-1 and TRBJ2-7; the D is unclear. The germline gives CDR1 DFQATT, CDR2 SNEGSKA (reference sequence). The CDR3 has 13 amino acids. The ends were cut back, 7 bases at V and 6 bases at J, with 19 bases in the middle. CDR3 protein: CSVGGQVDCEQYF. CDR3 sequence (DNA): TGCAGTGTGGGCGGTCAGGTCGACTGCGAGCAGTACTTC.

The gene calls are TRBV20-1 and TRBJ2-5, with TRBD1 as a possible D gene (5 bases). CDR3 length equals 13 residues. Germline V gives CDR1 DFQATT, CDR2 SNEGSKA (reference sequence). Trimming stripped 5 bases from V and 0 bases from J, with 10 bases between. CDR3 region: CSALGPDQETQYF. The CDR3 DNA follows: TGCAGTGCTTTGGGGCCAGACCAAGAGACCCAGTACTTC.

Only a few counts were recorded for this clonotype. The chain has TRBV4-3 and TRBJ2-1, with a possible D match to TRBD2 (5 bases). This CDR3 region has 14 residues. The germline V and J ends were trimmed by 0 bases and 7 bases, with 10 bases remaining between them. Germline V lookup: CDR1 LGHNA, CDR2 YSLEER. The CDR3 coding sequence is TGCGCCAGCAGCCAAGATGGAACGGGGAATGAGCAGTTCTTC. It translates to CASSQDGTGNEQFF.

Only a few counts were recorded for this clonotype. The genes are TRBV10-3 and TRBJ2-1, with D possibly TRBD2 on 6 matching bases. Between the trimmed V and J ends, which lost 7 bases and 8 bases, there was a span of 12 bases. The CDR3 is 12 amino acids. CDR1 is ENHRY, CDR2 SYGVKD, per germline. CDR3 in DNA: TGTGCCATCAAACGGGGGAGTGATGAGCAGTTCTTC. Its translation is CAIKRGSDEQFF.